The 26 T cell receptor beta chains reported below all come from one sample, sequenced in a study of blood T cell repertoires in COVID-19. Some clones are missing from TCRdb's copy, which holds only in-frame ones; the method was immunoSEQ multiplex PCR. The sample comprises 100,000 to 150,000 clones, over 60% of which are singletons, and around 2% rests with the top ten. Specimen: peripheral blood. These receptors came from a woman aged 70-85 years with acute or convalescent COVID-19.

The rearrangement uses TRBV6-6 and TRBJ2-7, with 7 bases matching TRBD1. J lost 0 bases, V lost 6 bases, and 14 bases had no gene match. This CDR3 region has 17 residues. Looked up from germline, CDR1 is MNHNY and CDR2 is SVGAGI (reference sequence). As DNA, the CDR3 is TGTGCCAGCAGCCGAAGGGACCCCGGGACAGTCTCCTACGAGCAGTACTTC. Amino acid sequence: CASSRRDPGTVSYEQYF.

This clone showed up just a few times. This chain uses TRBV19 with TRBJ1-4, with D tentatively TRBD1 (5 bases). V was cut by 0 bases and J by 10 bases, with 6 bases left in between. Germline V CDR1 and CDR2: LNHDA, SQIVND (reference sequence). The CDR3 has 12 residues. The CDR3 here is CASSIEGGKLFF. CDR3 bases: TGTGCCAGTAGTATAGAGGGGGGAAAACTGTTTTTT. The full variable domain, rest sourced from reference TRBV19 and TRBJ1-4, is DGGITQSPKYLFRKEGQNVTLSCEQNLNHDAMYWYRQDPGQGLRLIYYSQIVNDFQKGDIAEGYSVSREKKESFPLTVTSAQKNPTAFYLCASSIEGGKLFFGSGTQLSVL.

The CDR3 loop reads CASSFFGEVSSPLHF. Written as DNA, the CDR3 is TGTGCCAGCAGCTTCTTCGGGGAGGTGAGTTCACCCCTCCACTTT. The genes are TRBV5-6 and TRBJ1-6; D gene uncertain. V lost 2 bases and J lost 9, with 15 bases in between. The germline V gene has CDR1 SGHDT and CDR2 YYEEEE. The CDR3 covers 15 residues.

The chain uses TRBV6-2 or TRBV6-3 and TRBJ1-1; no clear D gene. The V gene lost 2 bases and the J gene lost 5 bases, with 15 bases spanning the gap. The CDR3 length is 15 residues. Germline lookup yields CDR1 MNHEY and CDR2 SVGEGT. The CDR3 sequence is CASSYGTTRGTEAFF. CDR3 nucleotides: TGTGCCAGCAGTTACGGAACAACCCGGGGTACTGAAGCTTTCTTT.

The chain combines TRBV13 with TRBJ2-1, with 13 bases lining up with TRBD2. J lost 6 bases, V lost 0 bases, and 5 bases had no gene match. CDR1 and CDR2 (germline): PRHDT, FYEKMQ (reference sequence). CDR3 size: 17 residues. CDR3 region: CASSLGQLAGGGNEQFF. For the CDR3, the DNA is TGTGCCAGCAGCTTAGGCCAACTAGCGGGAGGGGGCAATGAGCAGTTCTTC. The full variable domain, with the rest looked up from reference TRBV13 and TRBJ2-1, is AAGVIQSPRHLIKEKRETATLKCYPIPRHDTVYWYQQGPGQDPQFLISFYEKMQSDKGSIPDRFSAQQFSDYHSELNMSSLELGDSALYFCASSLGQLAGGGNEQFFGPGTRLTVL.

The chain employs TRBV23-1 and TRBJ2-3; no firm D call. TRBV23-1 qualifies as an ORF whose function is uncertain. This CDR3 region has 13 residues. V was cut by 0 bases and J by 6 bases, with 7 bases left in between. In DNA, the CDR3 is TGCGCCAGCAGTCAATCGCCACGGGATACGCAGTATTTT. Translating gives CASSQSPRDTQYF.

The V and J genes are TRBV2 and TRBJ1-5; no firm D call. Germline-derived CDR1 and CDR2 are SNHLY and FYNNEI. Trimming removed 3 bases at V and 7 bases at J, with 10 bases between. This CDR3 is built from 13 residues. The CDR3 nucleotides are TGTGCCAGCAGTGATGGCCCACGACAGCCCCAGCATTTT. Its protein is CASSDGPRQPQHF.

The genes are TRBV3-1 (or the pseudogene TRBV3-2) and TRBJ2-7; TRBD2 matches 8 bases. V lost 4 bases and J lost 4; bases outside the gene matches: 12. CDR3 length: 16 amino acids. CDR1 and CDR2 from the germline V gene are LGHDT and YNNKEL (reference sequence). CDR3 sequence: CASSRVGGAGVYEQYF. The CDR3 DNA follows: TGTGCCAGCAGCCGAGTTGGGGGAGCGGGAGTATACGAGCAGTACTTC.

The chain recombines TRBV5-6 with TRBJ2-7, with D unclear. The ends were cut back, 0 bases at V and 4 bases at J, with 5 bases in the middle. Germline V gene data show CDR1 as SGHDT and CDR2 as YYEEEE. The CDR3 length is 12 residues. CDR3 nucleotide sequence: TGTGCCAGCAGCTTGGGAGGTTACGAGCAGTACTTC. This encodes CASSLGGYEQYF.

This rearrangement joins TRBV10-3 to TRBJ2-7; TRBD2 agrees at 12 bases. The junction had 9 bases not matched to a gene; V was cut back by 8 bases and J by 10 bases. The CDR3 spans 13 residues. The germline gives CDR1 ENHRY, CDR2 SYGVKD. CDR3 sequence: CAIGPLAGGRQYF. The CDR3 DNA is TGTGCCATCGGGCCACTAGCGGGGGGCCGACAGTACTTC.

The CDR3 spells CASSQGHEQYF. The CDR3 coding sequence is TGTGCCAGCAGTCAGGGCCACGAGCAGTACTTC. The chain has TRBV6-5 and TRBJ2-7; D is perhaps TRBD1 (5 bases). The length of the CDR3 is 11 residues. V gave up 5 bases and J gave up 5 bases, with 7 bases separating them. CDR1 and CDR2 from the germline V gene are MNHEY and SVGAGI.

The chain is built from TRBV5-1 and TRBJ2-3; TRBD2 agrees at 7 bases. The CDR3 loop spans 16 amino acids. Germline V gene lookup returns CDR1 SGHRS and CDR2 YFSETQ. Losses at the gene ends were 1 base for V and 2 bases for J; bases not matched to a gene: 7. The CDR3 bases are TGCGCCAGCAGCTTGATGACTAGCAGATTCACAGATACGCAGTATTTT. Encoded protein: CASSLMTSRFTDTQYF.

The chain combines TRBV2 with TRBJ1-3; D ambiguous. CDR1 and CDR2 from the germline V gene are SNHLY and FYNNEI. The CDR3 length is 16 residues. The ends were cut back, 0 bases at V and 8 bases at J, with 17 bases in the middle. The CDR3 DNA reads TGTGCCAGCAGTGAAGCGGCTACTTATTATCGGGACACCATATATTTT. Residues: CASSEAATYYRDTIYF.

This clone was seen only once. The chain uses TRBV12-5 and TRBJ2-1, with 12 positions matching TRBD2. The CDR3 consists of 15 residues. V trimming: 6 bases; J trimming: 8 bases; junction bases outside the gene matches: 8. CDR1 and CDR2 (germline): LGHNT, FRNRAP. CDR3 protein: CASGSTSGGRYEQFF. As DNA, the CDR3 is TGTGCTAGTGGATCTACTAGCGGGGGGAGATATGAGCAGTTCTTC.

The J gene is TRBJ2-5, the V gene TRBV4-3; 7 nucleotides match TRBD2. Per the germline V gene, CDR1 is LGHNA and CDR2 is YSLEER. This CDR3 has 15 residues. The trim removed 0 bases at V and 7 bases at J, leaving 8 bases unmatched. Here the CDR3 DNA reads TGCGCCAGCAGCCAAGATCGGACTAGAGTGGCGACCCAGTACTTC. Protein: CASSQDRTRVATQYF.

The genes are TRBV9 and TRBJ1-4; 7 bases match TRBD1. Germline V gene sequence: CDR1 SGDLS, CDR2 YYNGEE. Germline trimming cut 3 bases from V and 7 bases from J; bases unmatched to any gene: 6. CDR3 size: 14 residues. The CDR3 loop is CASSARQGPEKLFF. CDR3 DNA sequence: TGTGCCAGCAGCGCCCGACAGGGCCCTGAAAAACTGTTTTTT.

This clone occurred once. This chain uses TRBV7-2 with TRBJ1-2; D possibly corresponds to TRBD1 (5 bases). The CDR3 loop spans 12 amino acids. Trimming pared 3 bases from V and 6 bases from J, leaving 8 bases between. The germline CDR1 and CDR2 sequences are SGHTA and FQGNSA. CDR3: CASSFRVDGYTF. Here the CDR3 DNA reads TGTGCCAGCAGCTTCAGGGTAGATGGCTACACCTTC. Complete variable domain (other parts from reference TRBV7-2 and TRBJ1-2): GAGVSQSPSNKVTEKGKDVELRCDPISGHTALYWYRQSLGQGLEFLIYFQGNSAPDKSGLPSDRFSAERTGGSVSTLTIQRTQQEDSAVYLCASSFRVDGYTFGSGTRLTVV.

The V gene is TRBV3-1 (or the pseudogene TRBV3-2), the J gene TRBJ1-4; D is perhaps TRBD1 (5 bases). Trimming cost V 6 bases and J 4 bases, with 15 bases left between them. This CDR3 is built from 15 residues. CDR1 LGHDT and CDR2 YNNKEL come from the germline V gene (reference sequence). The CDR3 protein is CASSLRAGGNEKLFF. CDR3 bases: TGTGCCAGCAGTCTTAGGGCCGGGGGTAATGAAAAACTGTTTTTT.

CDR3: CASSHATGETQYF. The CDR3 coding sequence is TGTGCCAGCAGTCACGCGACAGGGGAGACCCAGTACTTC. The chain joins TRBV6-5 to TRBJ2-5; 7 bases map to TRBD1. Germline V gives CDR1 MNHEY, CDR2 SVGAGI. The CDR3 has 13 amino acids. V lost 5 bases and J lost 5; bases outside the gene matches: 5.

The chain recombines TRBV7-2 with TRBJ1-3, with D possibly being TRBD1 (5 bases). The V end was cut by 2 bases, the J end by 4 bases, with 12 bases between. Germline-derived CDR1 and CDR2 are SGHTA and FQGNSA. The CDR3 runs 15 residues. CDR3 sequence: CASSLSGGGGNTIYF. CDR3 coding DNA: TGTGCCAGCAGCTTAAGCGGGGGAGGAGGAAACACCATATATTTT. Supplemented by reference TRBV7-2 and TRBJ1-3, the full variable domain reads GAGVSQSPSNKVTEKGKDVELRCDPISGHTALYWYRQSLGQGLEFLIYFQGNSAPDKSGLPSDRFSAERTGGSVSTLTIQRTQQEDSAVYLCASSLSGGGGNTIYFGEGSWLTVV.

This clone has just a few counts. This chain uses TRBV24-1 with TRBJ1-2; 7 bases are shared with TRBD1. This CDR3 is built from 12 residues. Germline V gene lookup returns CDR1 KGHDR and CDR2 SFDVKD. Germline trimming cut 2 bases from V and 10 bases from J; bases unmatched to any gene: 3. Here the CDR3 DNA reads TGTGCCACCAGTGATTATGACAGGGTCTACACCTTC. Translation: CATSDYDRVYTF.

The chain recombines TRBV28 with TRBJ1-2; 8 positions match TRBD1. CDR3 length equals 15 residues. The V gene end was trimmed by 7 bases and the J gene end by 4 bases; junction bases not matched to a gene: 11. Germline lookup yields CDR1 MDHEN and CDR2 SYDVKM. CDR3 region: CASTPRGPISYGYTF. In DNA form, the CDR3 reads TGTGCCAGCACCCCCAGGGGGCCTATTAGCTATGGCTACACCTTC.

In nucleotides, the CDR3 is TGTGCCAGTAGTGGACTAGCGGCCCCTTCCTACGAGCAGTACTTC. Protein product: CASSGLAAPSYEQYF. The rearrangement joins TRBV19 to TRBJ2-7; 10 positions agree with TRBD2. Per the germline V gene, CDR1 is LNHDA and CDR2 is SQIVND (reference sequence). The V and J ends lost 5 bases and 1 base, in that order; junction bases with no gene match: 5. The CDR3 extends over 15 amino acids.

The chain is built from TRBV18 and TRBJ2-7; TRBD1 is a possible D gene (5 bases). CDR1 and CDR2 from the germline V gene are KGHSH and LQKENI. V was pared by 6 bases and J by 3 bases, with 15 bases between. CDR3 size: 14 residues. Written as DNA, the CDR3 is TGTGCCAGCTCTCACAACCCCAGGGACTACGAGCAGTACTTC. Protein product: CASSHNPRDYEQYF.

The chain recombines TRBV19 with TRBJ2-6; perhaps TRBD2 as D (6 bases). V shed 7 bases and J shed 0 bases, with 22 bases lying between them. Germline-derived CDR1 and CDR2 are LNHDA and SQIVND (reference sequence). The CDR3 is 19 residues long. CDR3 loop: CASTPVGSARLSGANVLTF. CDR3 DNA: TGTGCCAGTACCCCCGTCGGGAGCGCCCGACTCTCTGGGGCCAACGTCCTGACTTTC.

To note about this clone: Additional DNA sequences in this sample encode the identical CDR3. The chain couples TRBV5-5 to TRBJ2-7, with TRBD2 as a possible D gene (7 bases). CDR1 SGHKS and CDR2 YYEKEE come from the germline V gene (reference sequence). Trimming removed 0 bases at V and 3 bases at J, with 13 bases between. CDR3 length equals 15 residues. The CDR3 sequence is CASSLVGGARYEQYF. The DNA of the CDR3 is TGTGCCAGCAGCTTGGTTGGGGGGGCGCGCTACGAGCAGTACTTC.